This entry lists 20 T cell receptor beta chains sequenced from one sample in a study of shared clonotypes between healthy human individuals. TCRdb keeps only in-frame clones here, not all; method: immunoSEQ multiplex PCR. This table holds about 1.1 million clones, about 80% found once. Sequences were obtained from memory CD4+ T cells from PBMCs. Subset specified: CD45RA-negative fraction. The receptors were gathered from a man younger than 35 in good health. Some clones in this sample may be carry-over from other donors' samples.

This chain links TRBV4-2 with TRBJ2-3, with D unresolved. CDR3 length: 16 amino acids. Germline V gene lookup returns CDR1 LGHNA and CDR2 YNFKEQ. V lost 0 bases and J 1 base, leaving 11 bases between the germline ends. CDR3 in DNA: TGTGCCAGCAGCCAAGACCCTGTTCCGGGCACAGATACGCAGTATTTT. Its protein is CASSQDPVPGTDTQYF.

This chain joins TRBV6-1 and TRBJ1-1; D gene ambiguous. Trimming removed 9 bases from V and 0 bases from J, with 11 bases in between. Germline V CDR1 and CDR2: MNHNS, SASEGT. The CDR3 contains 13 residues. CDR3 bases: TGTGCCAGTTGGGGATCGGTGAACACTGAAGCTTTCTTT. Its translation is CASWGSVNTEAFF.

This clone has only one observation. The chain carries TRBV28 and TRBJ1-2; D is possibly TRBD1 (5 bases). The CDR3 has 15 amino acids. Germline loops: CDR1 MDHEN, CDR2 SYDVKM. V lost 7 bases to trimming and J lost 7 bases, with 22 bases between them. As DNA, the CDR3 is TGTGCCAGCACGACCATCCGGGGCGGAATTCTTGGCTACACCTTC. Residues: CASTTIRGGILGYTF.

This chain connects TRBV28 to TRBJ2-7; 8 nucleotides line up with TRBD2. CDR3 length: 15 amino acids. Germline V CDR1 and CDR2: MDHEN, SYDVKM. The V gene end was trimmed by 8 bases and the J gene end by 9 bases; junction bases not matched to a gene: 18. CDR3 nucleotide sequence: TGTGCCAGCTCGCAAACCGGAGCGGGAGACGTAGTGCAGTACTTC. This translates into CASSQTGAGDVVQYF.

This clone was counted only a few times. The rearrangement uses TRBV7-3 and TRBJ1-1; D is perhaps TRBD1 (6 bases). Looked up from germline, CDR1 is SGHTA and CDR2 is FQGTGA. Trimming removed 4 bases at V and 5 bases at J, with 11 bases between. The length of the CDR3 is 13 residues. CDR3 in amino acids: CASSSQGWTEAFF. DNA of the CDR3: TGTGCCAGCAGCTCACAGGGTTGGACTGAAGCTTTCTTT.

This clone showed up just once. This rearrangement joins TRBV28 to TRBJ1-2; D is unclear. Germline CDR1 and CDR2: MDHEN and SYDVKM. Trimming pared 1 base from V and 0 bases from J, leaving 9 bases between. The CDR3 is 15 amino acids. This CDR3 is CASSLYLSANYGYTF. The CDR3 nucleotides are TGTGCCAGCAGTTTATATTTGAGCGCTAACTATGGCTACACCTTC.

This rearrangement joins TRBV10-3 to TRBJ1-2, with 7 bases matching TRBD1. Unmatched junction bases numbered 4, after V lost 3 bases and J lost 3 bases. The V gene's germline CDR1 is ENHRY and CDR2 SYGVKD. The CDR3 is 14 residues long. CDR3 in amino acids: CAISDKGADYGYTF. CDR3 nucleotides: TGTGCCATCAGTGATAAGGGGGCTGACTATGGCTACACCTTC.

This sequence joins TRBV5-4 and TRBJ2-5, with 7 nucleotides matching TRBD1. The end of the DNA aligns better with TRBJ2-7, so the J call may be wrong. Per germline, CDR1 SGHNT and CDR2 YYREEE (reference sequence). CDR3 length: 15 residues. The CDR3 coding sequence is TGTGCCAGCAGCAGACTAACAGGGGTAGGGCACGAGCAGTACTTC. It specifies CASSRLTGVGHEQYF.

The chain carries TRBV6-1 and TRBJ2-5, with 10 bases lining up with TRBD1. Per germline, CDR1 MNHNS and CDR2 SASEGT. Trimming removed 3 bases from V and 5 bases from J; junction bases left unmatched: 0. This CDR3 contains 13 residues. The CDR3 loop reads CASSETGGETQYF. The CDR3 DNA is TGTGCCAGCAGTGAGACAGGGGGCGAGACCCAGTACTTC.

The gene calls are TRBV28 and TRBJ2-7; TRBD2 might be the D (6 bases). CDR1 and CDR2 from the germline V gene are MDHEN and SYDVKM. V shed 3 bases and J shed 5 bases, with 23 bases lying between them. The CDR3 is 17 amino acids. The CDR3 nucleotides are TGTGCCAGCAGTTTTTACAATCCTCTAGCGCCAAGCGACGAGCAGTACTTC. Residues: CASSFYNPLAPSDEQYF.

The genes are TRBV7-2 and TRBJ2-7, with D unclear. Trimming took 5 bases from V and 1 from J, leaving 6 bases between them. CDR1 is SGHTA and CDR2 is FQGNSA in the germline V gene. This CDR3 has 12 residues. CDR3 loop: CASSGVSYEQYF. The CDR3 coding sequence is TGTGCCAGCAGCGGGGTGTCCTACGAGCAGTACTTC.

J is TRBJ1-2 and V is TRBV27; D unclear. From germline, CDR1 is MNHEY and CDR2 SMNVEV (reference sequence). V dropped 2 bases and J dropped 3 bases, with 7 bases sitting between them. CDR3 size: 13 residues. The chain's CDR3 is CASSLNGYYGYTF. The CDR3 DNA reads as TGTGCCAGCAGTTTAAATGGGTACTATGGCTACACCTTC.

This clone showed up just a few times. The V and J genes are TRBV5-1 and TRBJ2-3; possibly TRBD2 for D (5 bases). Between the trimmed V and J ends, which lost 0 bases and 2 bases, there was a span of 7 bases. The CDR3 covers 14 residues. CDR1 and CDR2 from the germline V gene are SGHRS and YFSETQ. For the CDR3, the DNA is TGCGCCAGCAGCTTGGAGGACTTCACAGATACGCAGTATTTT. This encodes CASSLEDFTDTQYF.

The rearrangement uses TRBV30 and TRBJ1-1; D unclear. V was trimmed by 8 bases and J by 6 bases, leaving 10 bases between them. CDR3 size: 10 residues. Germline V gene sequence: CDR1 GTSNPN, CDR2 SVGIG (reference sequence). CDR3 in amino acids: CALGTAEAFF. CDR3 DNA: TGTGCCCTGGGAACCGCTGAAGCTTTCTTT.

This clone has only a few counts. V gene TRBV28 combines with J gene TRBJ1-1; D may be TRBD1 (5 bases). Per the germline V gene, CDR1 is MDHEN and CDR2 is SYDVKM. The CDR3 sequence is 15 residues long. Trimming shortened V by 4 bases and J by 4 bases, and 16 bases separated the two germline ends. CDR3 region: CASSYPLGGTTEAFF. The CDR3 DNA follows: TGTGCCAGCAGTTATCCATTGGGGGGAACCACTGAAGCTTTCTTT.

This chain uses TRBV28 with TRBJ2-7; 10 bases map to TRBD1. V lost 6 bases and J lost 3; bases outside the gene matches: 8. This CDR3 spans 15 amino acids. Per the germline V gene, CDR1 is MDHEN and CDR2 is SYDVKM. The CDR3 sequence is CASSLGQGNLYEQYF. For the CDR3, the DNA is TGTGCCAGCAGCCTGGGACAGGGGAATCTCTACGAGCAGTACTTC.

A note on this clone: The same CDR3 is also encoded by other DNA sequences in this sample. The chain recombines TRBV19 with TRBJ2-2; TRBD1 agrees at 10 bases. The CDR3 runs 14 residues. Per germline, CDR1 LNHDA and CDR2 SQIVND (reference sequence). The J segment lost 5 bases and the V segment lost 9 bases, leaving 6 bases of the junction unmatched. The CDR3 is CASTRQGATGELFF. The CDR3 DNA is TGTGCCAGCACGAGACAGGGGGCAACCGGGGAGCTGTTTTTT.

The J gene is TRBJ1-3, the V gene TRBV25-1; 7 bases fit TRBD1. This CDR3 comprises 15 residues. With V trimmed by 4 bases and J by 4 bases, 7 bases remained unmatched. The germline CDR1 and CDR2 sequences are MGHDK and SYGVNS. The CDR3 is CASSAATGNGNTIYF. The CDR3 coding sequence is TGTGCCAGCAGTGCGGCGACAGGGAACGGAAACACCATATATTTT.

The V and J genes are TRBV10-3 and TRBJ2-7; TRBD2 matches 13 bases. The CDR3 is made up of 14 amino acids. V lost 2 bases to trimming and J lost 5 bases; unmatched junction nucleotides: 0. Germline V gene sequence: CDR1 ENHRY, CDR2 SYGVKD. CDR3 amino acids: CAISEGLAGDEQYF. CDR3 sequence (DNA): TGTGCCATCAGTGAGGGACTAGCGGGAGACGAGCAGTACTTC.

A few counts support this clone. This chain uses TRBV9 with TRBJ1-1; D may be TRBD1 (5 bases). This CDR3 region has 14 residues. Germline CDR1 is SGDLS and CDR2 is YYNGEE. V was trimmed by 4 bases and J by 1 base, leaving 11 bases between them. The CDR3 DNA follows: TGTGCCAGCAGCAACCAGGGCGCGAACACTGAAGCTTTCTTT. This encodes CASSNQGANTEAFF.